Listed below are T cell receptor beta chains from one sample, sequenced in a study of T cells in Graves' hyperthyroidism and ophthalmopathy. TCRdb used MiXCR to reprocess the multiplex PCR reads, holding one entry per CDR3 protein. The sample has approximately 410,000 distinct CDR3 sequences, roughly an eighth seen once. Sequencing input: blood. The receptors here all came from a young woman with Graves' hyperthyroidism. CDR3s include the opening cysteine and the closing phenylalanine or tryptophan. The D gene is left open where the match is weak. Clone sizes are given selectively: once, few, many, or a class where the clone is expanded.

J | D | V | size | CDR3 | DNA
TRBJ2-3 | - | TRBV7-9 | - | CASSLTVQTDTQYF | TGTGCCAGCAGCCTAACAGTTCAGACAGATACGCAGTATTTT
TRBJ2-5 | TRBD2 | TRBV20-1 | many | CSARDPAGGETQYF | TGCAGTGCTAGGGATCCAGCGGGAGGGGAGACCCAGTACTTC
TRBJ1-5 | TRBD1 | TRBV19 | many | CASSATGGVNQPQHF | TGTGCCAGTAGTGCTACAGGGGGGGTCAATCAGCCCCAGCATTTT
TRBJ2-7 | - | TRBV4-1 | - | CASSFQGGGPEEQYF | TGCGCCAGCAGCTTCCAGGGGGGAGGGCCGGAGGAACAGTACTTC
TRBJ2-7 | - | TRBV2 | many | CASRKDSTYEQYF | TGTGCCAGCAGGAAGGACAGTACCTACGAGCAGTACTTC
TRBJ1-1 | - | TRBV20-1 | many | CSAPRQLNTEAFF | TGCAGTGCCCCGCGACAGCTGAACACTGAAGCTTTCTTT
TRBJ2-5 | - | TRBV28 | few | CASSLYGQIQETQYF | TGTGCCAGCAGTTTATATGGACAAATTCAAGAGACCCAGTACTTC
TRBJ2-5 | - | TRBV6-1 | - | CASSLPPGRGLQETQYF | TGTGCCAGCAGTCTACCCCCGGGACGGGGACTCCAAGAGACCCAGTACTTC
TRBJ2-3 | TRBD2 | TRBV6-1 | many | CASSEDGGSWGTDTQYF | TGTGCCAGCAGTGAAGACGGGGGGTCGTGGGGCACAGATACGCAGTATTTT
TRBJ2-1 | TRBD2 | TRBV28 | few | CASSSLRREIAGDNEQFF | TGTGCCAGCAGTTCCCTGCGGAGGGAGATAGCGGGGGACAATGAGCAGTTCTTC
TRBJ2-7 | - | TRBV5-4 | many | CASSSDLGTSYEQYF | TGTGCCAGCAGCTCCGACTTGGGTACCTCCTACGAGCAGTACTTC
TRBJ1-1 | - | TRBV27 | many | CASSVQIGTEAFF | TGTGCCAGCAGTGTCCAGATCGGCACTGAAGCTTTCTTT
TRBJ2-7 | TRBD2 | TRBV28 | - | CASSLRSAGGLREQYF | TGTGCCAGTAGTTTAAGGTCAGCGGGAGGGCTCCGGGAGCAGTACTTC
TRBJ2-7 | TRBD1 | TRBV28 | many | CASSSGQGNDGEQYF | TGTGCCAGCAGTTCCGGACAGGGGAACGATGGGGAGCAGTACTTC
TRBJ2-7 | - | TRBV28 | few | CASTGRTYEQYF | TGTGCCAGCACCGGCAGAACCTACGAGCAGTACTTC
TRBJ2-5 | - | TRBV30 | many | CAWKKAGFETQYF | TGTGCCTGGAAAAAGGCTGGGTTCGAGACCCAGTACTTC
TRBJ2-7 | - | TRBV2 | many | CASSEGFSETYEQYF | TGTGCCAGCAGTGAAGGGTTTAGCGAAACCTACGAGCAGTACTTC
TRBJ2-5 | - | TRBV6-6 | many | CASSYGPFQETQYF | TGTGCCAGCAGTTACGGGCCTTTTCAAGAGACCCAGTACTTC
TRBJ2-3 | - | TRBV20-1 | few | CSAIDPSGYTDTQYF | TGCAGTGCTATAGACCCTTCGGGGTACACAGATACGCAGTATTTT
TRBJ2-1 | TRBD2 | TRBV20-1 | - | CSARDKPSGSNNEQFF | TGCAGTGCTAGAGATAAACCCAGCGGGAGCAACAATGAGCAGTTCTTC
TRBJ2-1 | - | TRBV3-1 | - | CASSQDKVARSNEQFF | TGTGCCAGCAGCCAAGATAAGGTAGCGAGGAGTAATGAGCAGTTCTTC
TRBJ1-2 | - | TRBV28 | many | CASSLSALSYGYTF | TGTGCCAGCAGTTTATCCGCCCTCAGCTATGGCTACACCTTC
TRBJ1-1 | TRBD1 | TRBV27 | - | CASSPGRDRVTEAFF | TGTGCCAGCAGCCCAGGTCGAGACAGGGTAACTGAAGCTTTCTTT
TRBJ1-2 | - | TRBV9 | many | CASSVGGGTYGYTF | TGTGCCAGCAGCGTCGGGGGAGGGACCTATGGCTACACCTTC
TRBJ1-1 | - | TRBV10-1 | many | CASSESRLSMNTEAFF | TGCGCCAGCAGTGAGTCACGACTATCGATGAACACTGAAGCTTTCTTT
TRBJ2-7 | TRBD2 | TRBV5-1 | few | CASSSGLAGTKRSSYEQYF | TGCGCCAGCAGCTCGGGACTAGCGGGAACGAAAAGGAGCTCCTACGAGCAGTACTTC